The clone carrying this TCR beta chain was observed a few times. This record belongs to a study of patients and donors after allogeneic stem cell transplantation. This CDR3 comprises 16 residues. CDR1 is KGHSH, CDR2 LQKENI, per germline. Between the trimmed V and J ends, which lost 1 base and 2 bases, there was a span of 15 bases. A single record per CDR3 protein comes from TCRdb applying MiXCR to the RT-PCR reads. The sample records roughly 940,000 distinct CDR3 sequences, around 17% being singletons. The material sequenced was blood, either unsorted or a sorted T cell fraction (not recorded which). This TCR came from a human donor who was either an allogeneic HSCT recipient or a stem cell or donor lymphocyte infusion donor (not recorded which). It is not recorded whose cells these are; they may come from a transplant donor. This chain links TRBV18 with TRBJ2-7, with D perhaps being TRBD1 or TRBD2 (5 bases each). Here the CDR3 reads CASSPRRGAVPYEQYF. CDR3 in DNA: TGTGCCAGCTCACCACGTCGAGGGGCCGTCCCCTACGAGCAGTACTTC.